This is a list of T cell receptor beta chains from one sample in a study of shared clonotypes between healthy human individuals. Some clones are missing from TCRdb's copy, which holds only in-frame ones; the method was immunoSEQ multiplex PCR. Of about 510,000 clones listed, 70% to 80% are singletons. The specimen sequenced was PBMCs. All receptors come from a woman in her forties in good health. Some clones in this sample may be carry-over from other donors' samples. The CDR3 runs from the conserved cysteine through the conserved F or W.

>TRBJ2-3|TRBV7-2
CASSLGQPSTDTQYF
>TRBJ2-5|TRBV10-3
CAISEQQETQYF
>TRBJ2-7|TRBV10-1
CASSKGMVGDEQYF
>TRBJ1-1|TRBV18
CASSPAGPQMTEAFF
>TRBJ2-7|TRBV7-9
CASSLINYEQYF
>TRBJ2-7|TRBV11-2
CASSLSAGEGYEQYF
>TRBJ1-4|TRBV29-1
CSVLDRARNEKLFF
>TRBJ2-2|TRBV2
CASSVRDSTNTGELFF
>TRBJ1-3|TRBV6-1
CASSEGFYSGNTIYF
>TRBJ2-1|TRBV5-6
CASSPGPHLNNEQFF
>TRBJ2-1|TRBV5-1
CASSFSGRAYNEQFF
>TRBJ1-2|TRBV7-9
CASSWTGANYGYTF
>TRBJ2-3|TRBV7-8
CASSLARQGADTQYF
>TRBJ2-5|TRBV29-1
CSVEVLQDRGRTSEFQETQYF
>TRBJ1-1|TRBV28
CASSPARGGMAEAFF
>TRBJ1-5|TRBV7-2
CASSRTDQPQHF
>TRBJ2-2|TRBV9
CASSATGGTNTGELFF
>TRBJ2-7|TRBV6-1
CASSAGLLYEQYF
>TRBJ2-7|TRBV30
CAWGGGGYEQYF
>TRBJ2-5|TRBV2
CASIRSAGGLQETQYF
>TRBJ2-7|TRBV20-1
CSVGGWEQYF
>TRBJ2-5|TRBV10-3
CAISDGPQETQYF
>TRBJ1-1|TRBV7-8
CASSLTALGEAFF
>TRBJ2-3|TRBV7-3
CASSSPGSAQYF
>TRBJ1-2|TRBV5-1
CASSFPDRSYGYTF
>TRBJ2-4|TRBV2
CASSEGAGTINIQYF
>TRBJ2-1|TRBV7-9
CASSFGTSLRRDEQFF
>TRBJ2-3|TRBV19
CASSPGGLAGGTQLTDTQYF
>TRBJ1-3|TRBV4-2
CASSQVGGADGNTIYF
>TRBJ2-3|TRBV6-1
CASSEGLAGGGTDTQYF
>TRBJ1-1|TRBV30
CAWRGQNTEAFF
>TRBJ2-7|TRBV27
CASSLGVEYEQYF
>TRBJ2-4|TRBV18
CASSRGQGNNIQYF
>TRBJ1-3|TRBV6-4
CASGWGLASGNTIYF
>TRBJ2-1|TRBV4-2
CASSQDQASWRDEFF
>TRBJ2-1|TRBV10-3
CAISESRIWREEYNEQFF
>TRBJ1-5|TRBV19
CASKDRDNQPQHF
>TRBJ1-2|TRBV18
CASSEDSNYGYTF
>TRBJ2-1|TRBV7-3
CASSLEGTVYNEQFF
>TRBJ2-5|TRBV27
CASSLQGDGTQYF
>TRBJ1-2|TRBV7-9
CASRPKHPGQGADYGYTF
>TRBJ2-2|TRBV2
CASSEMTGAGELFF
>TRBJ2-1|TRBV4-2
CASSQEGAGGPSDEQFF
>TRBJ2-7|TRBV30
CAWNSGGAYEQYF
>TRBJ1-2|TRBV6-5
CASSYPASGGYTF
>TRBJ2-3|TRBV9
CASSVEGSTDTQYF
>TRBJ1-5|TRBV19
CASRQGGGYGGNQPQHF
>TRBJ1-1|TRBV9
CASSVEPQENTEAFF
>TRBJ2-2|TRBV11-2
CASSPKGLTRRNTGELFF
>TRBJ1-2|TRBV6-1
CASSETGGILYGYTF
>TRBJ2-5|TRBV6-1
CASSEGLNKGETQYF